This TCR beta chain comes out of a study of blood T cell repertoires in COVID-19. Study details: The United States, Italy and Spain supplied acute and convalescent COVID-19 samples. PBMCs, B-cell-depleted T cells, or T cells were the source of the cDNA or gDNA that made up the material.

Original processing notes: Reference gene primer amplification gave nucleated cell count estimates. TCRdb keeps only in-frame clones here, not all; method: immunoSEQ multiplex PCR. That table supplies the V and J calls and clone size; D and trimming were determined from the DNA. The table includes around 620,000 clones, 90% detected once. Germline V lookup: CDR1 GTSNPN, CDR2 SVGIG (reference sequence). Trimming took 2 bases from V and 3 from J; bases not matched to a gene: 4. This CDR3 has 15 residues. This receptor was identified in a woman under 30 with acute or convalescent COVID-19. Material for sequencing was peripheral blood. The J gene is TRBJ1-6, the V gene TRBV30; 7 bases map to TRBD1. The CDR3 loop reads CAWSPGQLYNSPLHF. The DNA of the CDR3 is TGTGCCTGGAGTCCGGGACAGCTCTATAATTCACCCCTCCACTTT.